Each of the 30 T cell receptor beta chains below was sequenced from the same sample in a study of regulatory T cells in long-lasting Graves disease. With iRepertoire HTBI primers and Arm-PCR of CDR3 regions, TCR beta libraries were built. TCRdb ran MiXCR on the multiplex PCR reads and lists one entry per CDR3 protein. The sample contains roughly 700,000 distinct CDR3 sequences, around 30% of which appear only once. Time point of the sample: persistent/refractory GD, antithyroid drugs over 5 years with positive TRAb. PBMC-extracted RNA yielded the TCR library. Sequences were derived from peripheral blood mononuclear cells (PBMCs), sampled when the disease was refractory, from a patient treated with antithyroid drugs. The receptors come from a female donor with Graves disease.

The V call is TRBV20-1, the J call TRBJ2-7; 7 bases line up with TRBD2. The ends lost 3 bases at V and 2 bases at J; junction bases unmatched: 10. Germline lookup yields CDR1 DFQATT and CDR2 SNEGSKA (reference sequence). The CDR3 has 15 residues. The CDR3 here is CSASDPSGAAYEQYF. The CDR3, as DNA: TGCAGTGCTAGTGACCCTAGCGGTGCCGCCTACGAGCAGTACTTC.

This clonotype was counted between two and nine times. J is TRBJ1-6 and V is TRBV27; D is uncertain. Germline CDR1 is MNHEY and CDR2 is SMNVEV (reference sequence). The CDR3 sequence is 16 residues long. Trimming left V 2 bases short and J 3 bases short, with 11 bases between. The CDR3 sequence is CASSLRRADYNSPLHF. In DNA, the CDR3 is TGTGCCAGCAGTTTACGACGGGCAGACTATAATTCACCCCTCCACTTT.

This sequence joins TRBV28 and TRBJ2-5; TRBD2 matches at 7 bases. The CDR3 has 14 residues. The germline CDR1 and CDR2 sequences are MDHEN and SYDVKM. V gave up 5 bases and J gave up 2 bases; unmatched junction bases: 5. CDR3 coding DNA: TGTGCCAGCAGTGGGGGGGGTAAACAAGAGACCCAGTACTTC. Its protein product is CASSGGGKQETQYF. The whole variable domain, remainder taken from reference TRBV28 and TRBJ2-5, is DVKVTQSSRYLVKRTGEKVFLECVQDMDHENMFWYRQDPGLGLRLIYFSYDVKMKEKGDIPEGYSVSREKKERFSLILESASTNQTSMYLCASSGGGKQETQYFGPGTRLLVL.

Concerning this clonotype itself: This clone may be a read error of a much larger clone one base away. The missing conserved phenylalanine or tryptophan at the end of this CDR3 makes a read error likely. The CDR3 DNA follows: TGTGCCAGCAGAGGGACAGGGCCAAACAACTATGGCTACACCCTC. Translating it yields CASRGTGPNNYGYTL. The V and J genes are TRBV28 and TRBJ1-2, with 9 bases fitting TRBD1. The CDR3 extends over 15 amino acids. Per germline, CDR1 MDHEN and CDR2 SYDVKM. After removal of 6 bases from V and 2 bases from J, the junction contained 7 bases not matched to a gene.

The chain joins TRBV7-3 to TRBJ2-5; 8 bases map to TRBD1. The junction had 4 bases not matched to a gene; V was cut back by 3 bases and J by 4 bases. Germline values: CDR1 SGHTA, CDR2 FQGTGA. The CDR3 runs to 14 residues. CDR3: CASSLSGGSETQYF. For the CDR3, the DNA is TGTGCCAGCAGCTTGTCAGGGGGCTCAGAGACCCAGTACTTC.

Here the CDR3 reads CASSYVDGEAFF. In nucleotides, the CDR3 is TGTGCCAGCAGTTACGTGGACGGTGAAGCTTTCTTT. The chain combines TRBV6-9 with TRBJ1-1; no firm D call. CDR1 is MNHGY, CDR2 SVAAGI, per germline. This CDR3 spans 12 amino acids. V gave up 3 bases and J gave up 7 bases, with 9 bases separating them.

This chain connects TRBV6-1 to TRBJ1-1, with D uncertain. This CDR3 has 15 residues. The V gene's germline CDR1 is MNHNS and CDR2 SASEGT. The germline V and J ends were trimmed by 10 bases and 1 base, with 19 bases remaining between them. CDR3 protein: CATTLLPLSNTEAFF. The DNA for the CDR3 is TGTGCCACTACTCTCCTACCGCTCTCGAACACTGAAGCTTTCTTT.

The V and J genes are TRBV5-6 and TRBJ1-2; D is undetermined. Trimming pared 2 bases from V and 2 bases from J, leaving 10 bases between. Germline V gives CDR1 SGHDT, CDR2 YYEEEE. CDR3 length: 14 amino acids. The CDR3 here is CASSFDGLNYGYTF. DNA for the CDR3: TGTGCCAGCAGCTTTGACGGACTAAACTATGGCTACACCTTC.

The gene calls are TRBV7-9 and TRBJ1-2; unclear D gene. Trimming shortened V by 5 bases and J by 8 bases, and 12 bases separated the two germline ends. This CDR3 region has 12 residues. Germline V CDR1 and CDR2: SEHNR, FQNEAQ (reference sequence). The CDR3 is CASSPPGEGYTF. The DNA of the CDR3 is TGTGCCAGCAGCCCTCCCGGGGAAGGCTACACCTTC. Full variable domain (rest looked up from reference TRBV7-9 and TRBJ1-2): DTGVSQNPRHKITKRGQNVTFRCDPISEHNRLYWYRQTLGQGPEFLTYFQNEAQLEKSRLLSDRFSAERPKGSFSTLEIQRTEQGDSAMYLCASSPPGEGYTFGSGTRLTVV.

As regards this clonotype: At one of its ends the junction is not consistent with the germline gene, which may arise from a read error. This chain links TRBV12-3 or TRBV12-4 with TRBJ2-7; TRBD1 agrees at 9 bases. The CDR3 loop spans 14 amino acids. CDR3 nucleotide sequence: TGTACCAGCAGCAGGACAGGGGTGATGGGCGAGCAGTACTTC. Its protein is CTSSRTGVMGEQYF.

The V and J genes are TRBV6-1 and TRBJ1-5; 7 bases map to TRBD1. CDR3 length equals 14 residues. Unmatched junction bases numbered 11, after V lost 6 bases and J lost 9 bases. In germline, CDR1 is MNHNS, CDR2 SASEGT. CDR3 DNA sequence: TGTGCCAGCAGGAATTGGGACAGCTCGGTGCCCCAGCATTTT. It codes for CASRNWDSSVPQHF.

This clonotype was detected ten times or more. This chain links TRBV7-9 with TRBJ2-5; TRBD2 matches at 7 bases. With 1 base clipped from V and 3 bases from J, the junction kept 5 bases outside the gene matches. This CDR3 region has 15 residues. From germline, CDR1 is SEHNR and CDR2 FQNEAQ (reference sequence). The CDR3 DNA reads TGTGCCAGCAGCTTAGTAGCCAGCGGGGAAGAGACCCAGTACTTC. Encoded protein: CASSLVASGEETQYF.

J is TRBJ1-6 and V is TRBV14; weak D call: TRBD1 (5 bases). The V gene lost 1 base and the J gene lost 5 bases, with 6 bases spanning the gap. The CDR3 totals 14 residues. CDR1 is SGHDN and CDR2 is FVKESK in the germline V gene. The chain's CDR3 is CASSQGGNNSPLHF. The CDR3, as DNA: TGTGCCAGCAGCCAAGGGGGCAATAATTCACCCCTCCACTTT. Combining the CDR3 with reference TRBV14 and TRBJ1-6 gives the whole variable domain EAGVTQFPSHSVIEKGQTVTLRCDPISGHDNLYWYRRVMGKEIKFLLHFVKESKQDESGMPNNRFLAERTGGTYSTLKVQPAELEDSGVYFCASSQGGNNSPLHFGNGTRLTVT.

This clonotype turned up a few times. The chain links TRBV11-2 to TRBJ2-5; TRBD2 matches 7 bases. V shed 4 bases, J shed 4 bases, and the junction held 15 bases outside the gene matches. The germline CDR1 and CDR2 sequences are SGHAT and FQNNGV. The CDR3 contains 17 residues. The CDR3 spells CASSSGLLNPVRETQYF. The CDR3 region has the DNA TGTGCCAGCAGCTCGGGACTACTGAACCCAGTGAGAGAGACCCAGTACTTC.

This clonotype was seen ten or more times. The chain employs TRBV27 and TRBJ1-5, with 7 bases matching TRBD1. This CDR3 comprises 15 residues. Germline CDR1 and CDR2: MNHEY and SMNVEV (reference sequence). The V gene end was trimmed by 3 bases and the J gene end by 3 bases; junction bases not matched to a gene: 5. In DNA, the CDR3 is TGTGCCAGCAGTTTTAAGGGGGCGTACAATCAGCCCCAGCATTTT. It translates to CASSFKGAYNQPQHF.

On this clonotype itself: At one end the junction does not follow the germline gene, possibly because of a read error. The J gene is TRBJ2-4, the V gene TRBV5-5; D may match TRBD1 or TRBD2 (6 bases each). The CDR3 has 12 amino acids. From germline, CDR1 is SGHKS and CDR2 YYEKEE (reference sequence). CDR3 DNA sequence: TGTGCCAGCAGCTTCCAGGGACGTAGGGGGGACTTC. Translated, it gives CASSFQGRRGDF.

The chain has TRBV5-4 and TRBJ2-7, with TRBD2 matching over 10 bases. The CDR3 covers 13 residues. Germline CDR1 SGHNT, CDR2 YYREEE (reference sequence). V shed 7 bases, J shed 5 bases, and the junction held 6 bases outside the gene matches. CDR3 region: CASALAGTHEQYF. CDR3 DNA: TGTGCCAGCGCACTAGCGGGAACTCACGAGCAGTACTTC.

The chain links TRBV18 to TRBJ1-1, with D possibly matching TRBD1 (6 bases). The CDR3 contains 14 residues. Trimming cost V 6 bases and J 3 bases, with 14 bases left between them. Germline CDR1 reads KGHSH; CDR2 reads LQKENI. The CDR3 loop reads CASSRGKADTEAFF. The DNA for the CDR3 is TGTGCCAGCTCGAGGGGGAAGGCGGACACTGAAGCTTTCTTT. Full variable domain (outside the CDR3, taken from reference TRBV18 and TRBJ1-1): NAGVMQNPRHLVRRRGQEARLRCSPMKGHSHVYWYRQLPEEGLKFMVYLQKENIIDESGMPKERFSAEFPKEGPSILRIQQVVRGDSAAYFCASSRGKADTEAFFGQGTRLTVV.

V is TRBV29-1 and J is TRBJ1-2; 9 bases match TRBD1. The CDR3 consists of 15 residues. Losses at the gene ends were 7 bases for V and 2 bases for J; bases not matched to a gene: 11. Looked up from germline, CDR1 is SQVTM and CDR2 is ANQGSEA. CDR3 DNA: TGCAGCGCGGTACCGGCACAGGGGGCAAACTATGGCTACACCTTC. Translated, it gives CSAVPAQGANYGYTF.

The J gene is TRBJ1-3, the V gene TRBV7-2; TRBD1 agrees at 7 bases. From germline, CDR1 is SGHTA and CDR2 FQGNSA. The CDR3 is 14 residues long. J lost 3 bases, V lost 5 bases, and 4 bases had no gene match. CDR3: CASSTTGVGNTIYF. In DNA, the CDR3 is TGTGCCAGCAGCACAACAGGGGTTGGAAACACCATATATTTT.

V and J are TRBV29-1 and TRBJ2-1; no clear D gene. There are 12 residues in the CDR3. Germline values: CDR1 SQVTM, CDR2 ANQGSEA. Trimming pared 3 bases from V and 2 bases from J, leaving 5 bases between. The CDR3, as DNA: TGCAGCGTTGAGGGGACCTACAATGAGCAGTTCTTC. Its protein product is CSVEGTYNEQFF.

Points on this clonotype: A much larger clone lies a single base off, so this may be a read error. The rearrangement joins TRBV28 to TRBJ1-2, with D maybe TRBD1 (5 bases). CDR3 size: 15 residues. CDR1 is MDHEN, CDR2 SYDVKM, per germline. The CDR3 reads CVSSPRDFPNYGYTF. The CDR3 DNA is TGTGTCAGCAGCCCCCGGGACTTCCCTAACTATGGCTACACCTTC.

The chain uses TRBV6-5 and TRBJ1-1; D is ambiguous. The CDR3 runs 14 residues. Germline V gene sequence: CDR1 MNHEY, CDR2 SVGAGI. The V end was cut by 2 bases, the J end by 1 base, with 8 bases between. Here the CDR3 reads CASSYVYGNTEAFF. The CDR3, as DNA: TGTGCCAGCAGTTACGTGTACGGGAACACTGAAGCTTTCTTT.

The chain uses TRBV3-1 and TRBJ1-2, with a weak D call TRBD1 (6 bases). V lost 3 bases and J 6 bases, leaving 14 bases between the germline ends. This CDR3 region has 14 residues. Germline-derived CDR1 and CDR2 are LGHDT and YNNKEL (reference sequence). This CDR3 reads CASSHAGQRHGYTF. DNA of the CDR3: TGTGCCAGCAGCCACGCAGGACAGCGGCATGGCTACACCTTC.

A single count supports this clonotype. An end of the junction differs from the germline gene, which may be a read error. The chain joins TRBV5-5 to TRBJ2-7, with 8 nucleotides matching TRBD2. There are 14 residues in the CDR3. Per the germline V gene, CDR1 is SGHKS and CDR2 is YYEKEE (reference sequence). CDR3 in amino acids: CASSSLAALGEQYF. The CDR3 DNA sequence: TGCGCCAGCAGCTCACTAGCGGCCCTGGGTGAGCAGTACTTC.

The CDR3 spells CSASEGRGEKLFF. The CDR3 DNA sequence: TGCAGTGCTAGTGAAGGGAGGGGGGAAAAACTGTTTTTT. The rearrangement links TRBV20-1 to TRBJ1-4; a weak D match, TRBD1 (6 bases). V was cut by 3 bases and J by 8 bases, with 13 bases left in between. Looked up from germline, CDR1 is DFQATT and CDR2 is SNEGSKA (reference sequence). This CDR3 spans 13 amino acids.

Notes on this clonotype: A much larger clonotype is one base distant, so this may be a read error. The chain employs TRBV27 and TRBJ2-7; possible D gene TRBD2, 5 bases. Germline values: CDR1 MNHEY, CDR2 SMNVEV (reference sequence). CDR3 size: 16 residues. V was clipped by 8 bases and J by 0 bases, with 20 bases between them. The CDR3 region is CASAIFAGPSSYEQYF. In nucleotides, the CDR3 is TGTGCCAGCGCCATCTTTGCGGGTCCAAGCTCCTACGAGCAGTACTTC.

In this sample, this clonotype turned up a few times. The chain uses TRBV29-1 and TRBJ1-2; TRBD1 is a possible D gene (6 bases). Per germline, CDR1 SQVTM and CDR2 ANQGSEA. The CDR3 has 13 amino acids. V lost 1 base to trimming and J lost 7 bases, with 13 bases between them. Written as DNA, the CDR3 is TGCAGCGTTGAAGGGGACAAGGCTTTTGGCTACACCTTC. Translating it yields CSVEGDKAFGYTF.

The sample holds many counts of this clonotype. This CDR3 reads CASSLSRDNYGYTF. The CDR3 bases are TGTGCCAGCTCCTTGTCCCGGGACAACTATGGCTACACCTTC. The chain is built from TRBV28 and TRBJ1-2; D possibly corresponds to TRBD1 (5 bases). Germline CDR1 MDHEN, CDR2 SYDVKM. V shed 8 bases and J shed 2 bases, with 15 bases lying between them. This CDR3 spans 14 amino acids.

The chain carries TRBV6-2 or TRBV6-3 and TRBJ2-5, with D uncertain. The germline gives CDR1 MNHEY, CDR2 SVGEGT. The CDR3 sequence is 15 residues long. Trimming removed 5 bases from V and 0 bases from J, with 13 bases in between. The CDR3 here is CASSLSLADQETQYF. CDR3 coding DNA: TGTGCCAGCAGTCTAAGCTTGGCAGACCAAGAGACCCAGTACTTC.